The source of this T cell receptor (beta chain) is a study of T cells in narcolepsy. A note on this clone: Its specificity is not known.

Only in-frame clones appear in the TCRdb table, and some are missing; sequencing was by immunoSEQ multiplex PCR. The sample has about 22,000 clones, 75% to 85% seen once. The CDR3 is made up of 13 amino acids. The V gene's germline CDR1 is SGHNT and CDR2 YYREEE (reference sequence). Trimming stripped 2 bases from V and 9 bases from J, with 9 bases between. Overall study findings and caveats: In some patient and control memory CD4+ samples, autoreactive clones were absent. HCRT-specific and TRIB2-specific autoreactive clonotypes appeared among same-patient CSF and blood CD4+ clonotypes. Autoreactive clonotypes reportedly recurred in blood of same and different patients, not controls.

The source material was memory (CD45RA-) CD4+ T cells from blood. This clonotype originated in a human donor in good health. The rearrangement links TRBV5-4 to TRBJ1-6; perhaps TRBD1 as D (6 bases). In DNA form, the CDR3 reads TGTGCCAGCAGCTTACAGGGCCCTTCACCCCTCCACTTT. It codes for CASSLQGPSPLHF. The full variable domain, in which reference TRBV5-4 and TRBJ1-6 provide the parts outside the CDR3, is ETGVTQSPTHLIKTRGQQVTLRCSSQSGHNTVSWYQQALGQGPQFIFQYYREEENGRGNFPPRFSGLQFPNYSSELNVNALELDDSALYLCASSLQGPSPLHFGNGTRLTVT.